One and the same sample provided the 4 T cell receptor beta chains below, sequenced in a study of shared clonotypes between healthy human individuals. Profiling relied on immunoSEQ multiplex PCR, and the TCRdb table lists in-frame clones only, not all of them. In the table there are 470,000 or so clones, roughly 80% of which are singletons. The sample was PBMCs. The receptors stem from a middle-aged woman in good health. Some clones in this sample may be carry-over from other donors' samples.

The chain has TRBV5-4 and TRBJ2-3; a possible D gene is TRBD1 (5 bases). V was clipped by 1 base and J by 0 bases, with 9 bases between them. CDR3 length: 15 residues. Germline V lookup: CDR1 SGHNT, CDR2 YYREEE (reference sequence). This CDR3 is CASSLTGSSTDTQYF. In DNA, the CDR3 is TGTGCCAGCAGCTTGACAGGTTCTAGCACAGATACGCAGTATTTT.

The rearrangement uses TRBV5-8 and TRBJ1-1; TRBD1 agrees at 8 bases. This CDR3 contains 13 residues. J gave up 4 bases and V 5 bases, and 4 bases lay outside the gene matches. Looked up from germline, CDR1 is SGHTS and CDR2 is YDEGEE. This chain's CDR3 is CASRRTGTTEAFF. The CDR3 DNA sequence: TGTGCCAGCAGACGGACAGGGACCACTGAAGCTTTCTTT.

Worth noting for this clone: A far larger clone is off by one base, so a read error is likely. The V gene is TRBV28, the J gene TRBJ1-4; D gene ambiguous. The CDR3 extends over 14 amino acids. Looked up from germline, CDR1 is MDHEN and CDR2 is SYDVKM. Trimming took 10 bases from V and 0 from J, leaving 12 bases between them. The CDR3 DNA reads TGTGCCACCATGCGGGTCGCAACTAATGAAAAACTGTTTTTT. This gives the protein CATMRVATNEKLFF.

The CDR3 region has the DNA TGCAGCGCCGGGGCAGGGCCCTCCTACGAGCAGTACTTC. Encoded protein: CSAGAGPSYEQYF. The chain is built from TRBV29-1 and TRBJ2-7, with D possibly being TRBD1 or TRBD2 (5 bases each). The CDR3 is 13 amino acids. The germline gives CDR1 SQVTM, CDR2 ANQGSEA. Trimming took 7 bases from V and 0 from J, leaving 13 bases between them.